This record concerns one T cell receptor (beta chain) sequence. The sample originates from a study of cytomegalovirus exposure and HLA in healthy donors. The PCR was carried out with 60 Vbeta primers and 13 Jbeta primers. Profiled with immunoSEQ multiplex PCR; TCRdb holds only in-frame clones, not every one. The sample carries 100,000 to 150,000 clones, under 90% recorded once. CDR1 and CDR2 from the germline V gene are LNHDA and SQIVND (reference sequence). Deletions cut 6 bases from V and 0 bases from J, with 14 bases between. The CDR3 totals 16 residues. This TCR was recovered from a woman in her thirties or forties in good health and CMV-seronegative. This chain links TRBV19 with TRBJ2-2, with a weak D call TRBD2 (6 bases). The sequencing input was PBMCs. The CDR3 here is CASRFTGLPNTGELFF. As DNA, the CDR3 is TGTGCCAGTAGATTCACTGGACTACCGAACACCGGGGAGCTGTTTTTT.